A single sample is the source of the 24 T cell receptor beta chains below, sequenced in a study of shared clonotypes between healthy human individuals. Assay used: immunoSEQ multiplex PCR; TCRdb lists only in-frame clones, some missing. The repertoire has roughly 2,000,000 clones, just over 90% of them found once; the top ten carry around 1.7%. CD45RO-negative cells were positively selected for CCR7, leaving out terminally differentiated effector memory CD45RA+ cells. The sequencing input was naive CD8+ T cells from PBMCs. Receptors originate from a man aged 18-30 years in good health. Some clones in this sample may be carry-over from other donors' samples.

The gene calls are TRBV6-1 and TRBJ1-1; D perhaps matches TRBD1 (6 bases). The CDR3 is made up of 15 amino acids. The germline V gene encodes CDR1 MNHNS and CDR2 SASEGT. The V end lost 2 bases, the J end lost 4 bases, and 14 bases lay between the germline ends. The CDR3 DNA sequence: TGTGCCAGCAGTGAATCCCGAGGGGGGACCACTGAAGCTTTCTTT. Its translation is CASSESRGGTTEAFF.

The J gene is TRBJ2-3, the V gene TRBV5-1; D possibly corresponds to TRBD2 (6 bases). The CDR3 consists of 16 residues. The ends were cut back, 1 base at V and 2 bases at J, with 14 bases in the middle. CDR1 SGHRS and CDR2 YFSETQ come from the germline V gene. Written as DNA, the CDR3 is TGCGCCAGCAGCTTGAGGGGCGCGGGGAACACAGATACGCAGTATTTT. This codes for CASSLRGAGNTDTQYF.

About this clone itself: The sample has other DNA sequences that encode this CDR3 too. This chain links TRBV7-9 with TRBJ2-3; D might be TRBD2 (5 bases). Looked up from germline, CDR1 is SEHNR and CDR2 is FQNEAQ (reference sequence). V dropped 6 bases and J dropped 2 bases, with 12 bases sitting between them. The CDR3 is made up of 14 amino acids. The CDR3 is CASRFSGPTDTQYF. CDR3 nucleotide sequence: TGTGCCAGCAGATTCAGCGGACCCACAGATACGCAGTATTTT.

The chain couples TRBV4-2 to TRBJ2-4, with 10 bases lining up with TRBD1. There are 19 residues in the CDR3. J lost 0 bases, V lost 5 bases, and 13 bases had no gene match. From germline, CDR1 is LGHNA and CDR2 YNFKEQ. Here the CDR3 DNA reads TGTGCCAGCAGCTCAAGCTTGGGACAGGGGTCACTAGCCAAAAACATTCAGTACTTC. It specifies CASSSSLGQGSLAKNIQYF.

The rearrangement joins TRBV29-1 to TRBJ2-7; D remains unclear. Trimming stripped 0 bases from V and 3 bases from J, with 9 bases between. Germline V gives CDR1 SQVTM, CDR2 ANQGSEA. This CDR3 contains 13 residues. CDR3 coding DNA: TGCAGCGTTGAAGAAGGCGAAAACTACGAGCAGTACTTC. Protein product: CSVEEGENYEQYF.

Here the CDR3 DNA reads TGCGCCAGCAGCCCCCTAGGGGGAGACACCATATATTTT. Amino acids: CASSPLGGDTIYF. The rearrangement links TRBV4-1 to TRBJ1-3, with a possible D match to TRBD1 (6 bases). The germline gives CDR1 MGHRA, CDR2 YSYEKL. The CDR3 loop spans 13 amino acids. Trimming removed 4 bases from V and 8 bases from J, with 12 bases in between.

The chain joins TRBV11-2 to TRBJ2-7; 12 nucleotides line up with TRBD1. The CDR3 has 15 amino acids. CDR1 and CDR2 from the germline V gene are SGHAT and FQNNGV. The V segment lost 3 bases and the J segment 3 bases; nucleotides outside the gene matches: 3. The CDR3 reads CASSFGTGGFYEQYF. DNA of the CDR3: TGTGCCAGCAGCTTTGGGACAGGGGGCTTCTACGAGCAGTACTTC. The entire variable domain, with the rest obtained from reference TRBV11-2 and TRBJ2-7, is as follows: EAGVAQSPRYKIIEKRQSVAFWCNPISGHATLYWYQQILGQGPKLLIQFQNNGVVDDSQLPKDRFSAERLKGVDSTLKIQPAKLEDSAVYLCASSFGTGGFYEQYFGPGTRLTVT.

The CDR3 region has the DNA TGTGCCATCCCATGCATCAGTTCGGGCACTGAAGCTTTCTTT. Encoded protein: CAIPCISSGTEAFF. V is TRBV10-3 and J is TRBJ1-1; D ambiguous. V was pared by 8 bases and J by 4 bases, with 17 bases between. This CDR3 has 14 amino acids. CDR1 is ENHRY, CDR2 SYGVKD, per germline.

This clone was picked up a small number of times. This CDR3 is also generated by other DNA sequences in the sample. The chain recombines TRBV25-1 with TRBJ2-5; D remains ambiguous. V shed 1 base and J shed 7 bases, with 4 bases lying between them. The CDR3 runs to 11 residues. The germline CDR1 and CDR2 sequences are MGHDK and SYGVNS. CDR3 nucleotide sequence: TGTGCCAGCAGTGAATTGGGGACCCAGTACTTC. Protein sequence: CASSELGTQYF.

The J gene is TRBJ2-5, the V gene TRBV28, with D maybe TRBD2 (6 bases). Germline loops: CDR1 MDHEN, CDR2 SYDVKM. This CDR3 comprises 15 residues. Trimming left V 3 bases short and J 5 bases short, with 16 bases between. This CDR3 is CASSFGRQRGETQYF. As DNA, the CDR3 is TGTGCCAGCAGTTTCGGCAGACAACGGGGGGAGACCCAGTACTTC.

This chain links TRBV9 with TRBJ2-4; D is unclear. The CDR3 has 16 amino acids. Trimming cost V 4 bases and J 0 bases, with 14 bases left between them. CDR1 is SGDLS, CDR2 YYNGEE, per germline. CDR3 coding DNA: TGTGCCAGCAGCCCCCGTGTCACGCTAGCCAAAAACATTCAGTACTTC. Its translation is CASSPRVTLAKNIQYF.

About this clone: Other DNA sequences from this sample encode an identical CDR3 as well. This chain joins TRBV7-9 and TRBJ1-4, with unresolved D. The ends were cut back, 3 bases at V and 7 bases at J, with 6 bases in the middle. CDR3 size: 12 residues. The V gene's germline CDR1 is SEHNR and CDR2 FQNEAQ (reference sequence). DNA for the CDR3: TGTGCCAGCAGCTTGGAGGGTGAAAAACTGTTTTTT. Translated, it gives CASSLEGEKLFF. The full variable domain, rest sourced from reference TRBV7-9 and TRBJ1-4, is DTGVSQNPRHKITKRGQNVTFRCDPISEHNRLYWYRQTLGQGPEFLTYFQNEAQLEKSRLLSDRFSAERPKGSFSTLEIQRTEQGDSAMYLCASSLEGEKLFFGSGTQLSVL.

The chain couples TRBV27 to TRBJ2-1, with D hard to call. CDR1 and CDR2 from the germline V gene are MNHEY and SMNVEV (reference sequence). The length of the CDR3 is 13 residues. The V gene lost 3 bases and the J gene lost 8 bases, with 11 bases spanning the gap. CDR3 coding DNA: TGTGCCAGCAGTTTTAGACCAACGGATGAGCAGTTCTTC. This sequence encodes CASSFRPTDEQFF.

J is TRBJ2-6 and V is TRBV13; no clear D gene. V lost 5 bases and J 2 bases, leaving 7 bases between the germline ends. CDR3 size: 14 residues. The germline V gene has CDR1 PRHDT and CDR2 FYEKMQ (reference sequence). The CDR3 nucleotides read TGTGCCAGCAGCACGATCGCTGGGGCCAACGTCCTGACTTTC. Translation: CASSTIAGANVLTF.

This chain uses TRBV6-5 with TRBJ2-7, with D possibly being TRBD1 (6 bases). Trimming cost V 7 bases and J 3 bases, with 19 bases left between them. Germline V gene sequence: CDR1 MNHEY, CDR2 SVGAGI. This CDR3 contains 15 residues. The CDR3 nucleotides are TGTGCCAGCAATCATAAGGGGGTCGGAGGCTACGAGCAGTACTTC. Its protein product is CASNHKGVGGYEQYF.

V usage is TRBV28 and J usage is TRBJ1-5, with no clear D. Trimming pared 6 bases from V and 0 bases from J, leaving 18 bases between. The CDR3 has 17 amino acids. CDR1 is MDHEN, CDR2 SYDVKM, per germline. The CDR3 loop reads CASSVMREGYSNQPQHF. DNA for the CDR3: TGTGCCAGCAGCGTAATGAGGGAGGGTTATAGCAATCAGCCCCAGCATTTT.

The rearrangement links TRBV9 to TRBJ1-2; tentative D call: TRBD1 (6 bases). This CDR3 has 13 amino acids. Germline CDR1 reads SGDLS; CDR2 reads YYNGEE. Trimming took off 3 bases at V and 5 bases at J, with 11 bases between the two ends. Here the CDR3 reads CASSEGGPYGYTF. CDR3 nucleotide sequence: TGTGCCAGCAGCGAGGGGGGGCCGTATGGCTACACCTTC.

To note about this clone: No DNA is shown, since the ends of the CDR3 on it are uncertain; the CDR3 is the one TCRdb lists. CDR3 sequence reads: CASSSSGHEQFF. This chain uses TRBV11-2 with TRBJ2-1. The CDR3 is 12 amino acids in total, end residues counted. The germline V gene encodes CDR1 SGHAT and CDR2 FQNNGV.

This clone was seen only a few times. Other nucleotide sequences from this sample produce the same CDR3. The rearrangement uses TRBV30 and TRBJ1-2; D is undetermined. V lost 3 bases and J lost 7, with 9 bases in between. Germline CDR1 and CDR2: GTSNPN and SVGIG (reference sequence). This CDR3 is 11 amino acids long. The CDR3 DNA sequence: TGTGCCTGGAGGAAAGGCCGTGGCTACACCTTC. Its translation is CAWRKGRGYTF.

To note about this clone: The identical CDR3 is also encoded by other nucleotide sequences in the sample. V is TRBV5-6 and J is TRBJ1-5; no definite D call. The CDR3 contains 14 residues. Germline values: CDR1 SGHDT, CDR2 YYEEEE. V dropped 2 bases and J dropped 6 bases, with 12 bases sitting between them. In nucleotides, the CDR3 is TGTGCCAGCAGCTTAGGACCGGGTGGTCAGCCCCAGCATTTT. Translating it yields CASSLGPGGQPQHF.

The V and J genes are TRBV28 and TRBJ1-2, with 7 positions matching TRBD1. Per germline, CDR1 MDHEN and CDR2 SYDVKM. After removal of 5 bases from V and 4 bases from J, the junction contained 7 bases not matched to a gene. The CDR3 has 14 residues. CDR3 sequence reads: CASSPHRGGYGYTF. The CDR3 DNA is TGTGCCAGCAGTCCTCACAGGGGAGGCTATGGCTACACCTTC.

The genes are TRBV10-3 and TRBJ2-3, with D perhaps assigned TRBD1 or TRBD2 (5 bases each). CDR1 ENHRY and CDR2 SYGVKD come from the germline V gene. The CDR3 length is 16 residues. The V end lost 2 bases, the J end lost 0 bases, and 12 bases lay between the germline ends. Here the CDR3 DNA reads TGTGCCATCAGTGAGGGGACGATAGAAAGCACAGATACGCAGTATTTT. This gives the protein CAISEGTIESTDTQYF.

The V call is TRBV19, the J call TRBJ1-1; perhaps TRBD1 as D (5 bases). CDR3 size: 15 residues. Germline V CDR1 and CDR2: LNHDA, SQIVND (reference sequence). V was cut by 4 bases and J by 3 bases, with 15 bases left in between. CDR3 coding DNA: TGTGCCAGTAGTAATTATAGGGGCATCCACACTGAAGCTTTCTTT. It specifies CASSNYRGIHTEAFF.

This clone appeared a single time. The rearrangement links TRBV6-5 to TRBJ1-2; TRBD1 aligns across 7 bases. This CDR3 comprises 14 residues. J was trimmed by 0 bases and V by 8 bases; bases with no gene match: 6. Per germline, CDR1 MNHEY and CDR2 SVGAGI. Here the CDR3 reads CASARQGANYGYTF. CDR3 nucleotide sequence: TGTGCCAGCGCACGACAGGGAGCTAACTATGGCTACACCTTC.